The sequence of this T cell receptor (beta chain) was determined in a study of shared clonotypes between healthy human individuals. The method was immunoSEQ multiplex PCR; TCRdb's version includes in-frame clones alone and lacks a portion of them. The data contain about 2 million clones, roughly 94% of them singletons. CDR1 is WSHSY and CDR2 is SAAADI in the germline V gene. Trimming cost V 5 bases and J 3 bases; bases outside gene matches: 3. CDR3 length: 15 residues. CD8 cells classed as naive were CD45RO-negative and positively selected for CCR7, excluding terminally differentiated effector memory CD45RA+ cells.

The receptor was derived from a man aged 18 to 29 in good health. The material sequenced was naive CD8+ T cells sorted from blood. The V call is TRBV10-2, the J call TRBJ2-3; 12 bases agree with TRBD2. CDR3 bases: TGCGCCAGCAGTACTAGCGGGGGGAGGACAGATACGCAGTATTTT. As protein: CASSTSGGRTDTQYF.